This record looks at one T cell receptor (beta chain) sequence and its context. No antigen is known for it. The junction shows a germline mismatch at one end, possibly a read error. The sample comes from a study of CD8 T cells in Susac syndrome. The RNA, about 0.5 to 1 ug, was put through reverse transcription using random hexamers. TCRdb re-analysed the immunoSEQ multiplex PCR reads in MiXCR, keeping a single row per CDR3 protein. The sample consists of 110,000 or so distinct CDR3 sequences, around 92% of them appearing once. Germline V gives CDR1 MDHEN, CDR2 SYDVKM. The CDR3 has 10 amino acids. General study findings and limits: The number of individuals included in the study's TCR sequencing and HLA analysis was acknowledged as relatively small.

The sequence was obtained from a human donor with multiple sclerosis. The chain employs TRBV28 and TRBJ2-5, with D tentatively TRBD2 (5 bases). The sequenced material came from CD4+ T cells from PBMCs. CDR3 amino acids: CASGLRGSHF. The CDR3 DNA sequence: TGTGCCAGCGGGTTGAGAGGGTCGCACTTC.